The rows below give T cell receptor beta chains drawn from one sample of a study of blood T cell repertoires in COVID-19. Generated by immunoSEQ multiplex PCR, the TCRdb table keeps only in-frame clones and is missing some. The data contain around 100,000 clones, roughly 92% of them singletons. The sample consisted of peripheral blood. These TCRs come from a man aged 65 to 85 with acute or convalescent COVID-19. CDR3s include the opening cysteine and the closing phenylalanine or tryptophan. A D gene is named only where the DNA matches it firmly. A clone size is listed for some rows: how often the clone was seen (once, few, many), or a class if it is expanded.

clone size,D gene,V gene,J gene,CDR3 protein
NA,TRBD1,TRBV6-5,TRBJ1-2,CASSYGQGRGYGYTF
NA,NA,TRBV6-9,TRBJ2-7,CASSYSVTNKSYEQYF
NA,TRBD1,TRBV6-6,TRBJ1-5,CASSYHRGGGQPQHF
NA,TRBD1,TRBV7-9,TRBJ1-1,CASSLGRGSTEAFF
NA,TRBD2,TRBV9,TRBJ2-1,CASSELAGGVYNEQFF
NA,TRBD2,TRBV4-3,TRBJ2-3,CASSQLTSGSTDTQYF
NA,NA,TRBV3-1/TRBV3-2,TRBJ1-1,CASSRTLTGNTEAFF
NA,TRBD1,TRBV2,TRBJ1-5,CASSYRDSHFSNQPQHF
NA,TRBD1,TRBV27,TRBJ1-4,CASRRDSLNEKLFF
NA,NA,TRBV27,TRBJ2-2,CASSLSGVHTGELFF
NA,TRBD1,TRBV2,TRBJ1-4,CAVGQGVLATNEKLFF
NA,TRBD1,TRBV25-1,TRBJ1-6,CASSDRDRGLNSPLHF
NA,NA,TRBV5-1,TRBJ1-4,CASRGVANEKLFF
once,NA,TRBV6-2/TRBV6-3,TRBJ2-1,CASSYRAGNEQFF
NA,TRBD2,TRBV3-1/TRBV3-2,TRBJ2-3,CASSIGLAGSVDTQYF
NA,TRBD1,TRBV19,TRBJ2-3,CASSPRQGSGGTDTQYF
few,NA,TRBV30,TRBJ1-2,CAWSVLGGYGYTF
NA,TRBD1,TRBV2,TRBJ1-5,CASSERLAGGQPQHF
NA,NA,TRBV4-3,TRBJ1-1,CASSQGLGGDTEAFF
NA,NA,TRBV18,TRBJ2-3,CASSLTKLFTDTQYF
NA,TRBD2,TRBV5-1,TRBJ2-1,CASSLQGPGLVGNEQFF
NA,TRBD2,TRBV24-1,TRBJ2-3,CATSGRGGNTDTQYF
few,NA,TRBV6-5,TRBJ1-1,CASQPGHRNTEAFF
NA,TRBD2,TRBV11-2,TRBJ2-1,CASSNGGAHNEQFF
NA,TRBD1,TRBV11-2,TRBJ2-1,CASRQDRTLYNEQFF
NA,TRBD1,TRBV28,TRBJ1-2,CASTQNRGLRNGYTF
NA,TRBD2,TRBV23-1,TRBJ2-3,CASSRPGRLAGDTDTQYF
NA,NA,TRBV10-3,TRBJ1-6,CATRWGREPNSPLHF
NA,TRBD2,TRBV7-3,TRBJ2-1,CASSFGAGANNEQFF
NA,NA,TRBV20-1,TRBJ1-3,CSASDGGNTIYF